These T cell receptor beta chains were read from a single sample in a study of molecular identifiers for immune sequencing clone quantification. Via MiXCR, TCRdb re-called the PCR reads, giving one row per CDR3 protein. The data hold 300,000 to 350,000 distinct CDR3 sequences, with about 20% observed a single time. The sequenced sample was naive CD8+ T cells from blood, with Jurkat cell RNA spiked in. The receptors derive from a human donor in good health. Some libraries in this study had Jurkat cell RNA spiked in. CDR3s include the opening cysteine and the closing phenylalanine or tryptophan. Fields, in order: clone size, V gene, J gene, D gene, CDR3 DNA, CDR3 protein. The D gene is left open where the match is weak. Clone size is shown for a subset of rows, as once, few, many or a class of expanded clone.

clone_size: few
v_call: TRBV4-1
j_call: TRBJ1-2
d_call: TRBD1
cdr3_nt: TGCGCCAGCAGCCAAGGAACGTTACAGGGGGCCGCTATCTACACCTTC
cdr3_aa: CASSQGTLQGAAIYTF

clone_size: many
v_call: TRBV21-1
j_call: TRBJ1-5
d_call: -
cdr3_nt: TGTGCCAGGACGTTTAGCAATCAGCCCCAGCATTTT
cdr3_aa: CARTFSNQPQHF

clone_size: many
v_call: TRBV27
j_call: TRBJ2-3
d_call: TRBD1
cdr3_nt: TGTGCCAGCAGCCTCGGACAGGAGTTTCAGTATTTT
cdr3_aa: CASSLGQEFQYF

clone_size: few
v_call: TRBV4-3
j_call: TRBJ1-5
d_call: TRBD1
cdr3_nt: TGCGCCAGCAGCCCGGTGACAGGGAGCAATCAGCCCCAGCATTTT
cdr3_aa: CASSPVTGSNQPQHF

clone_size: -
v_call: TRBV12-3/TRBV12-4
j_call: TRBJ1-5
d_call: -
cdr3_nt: TGTGCCAGCAGCCGAGGCGGGGGCGAGCAGCCCCAGCATTTT
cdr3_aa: CASSRGGGEQPQHF

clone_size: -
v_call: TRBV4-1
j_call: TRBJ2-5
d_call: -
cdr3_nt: TGCGCCAGCAGCCCAACCGGGTCCGCCATGGAGACCCAGTACTTC
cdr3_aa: CASSPTGSAMETQYF

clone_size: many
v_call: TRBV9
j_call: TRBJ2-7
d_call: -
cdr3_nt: TGTGCCAGCAGCGTAGATGGAGGGGCCCCCTACGAGCAGTACTTC
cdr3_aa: CASSVDGGAPYEQYF

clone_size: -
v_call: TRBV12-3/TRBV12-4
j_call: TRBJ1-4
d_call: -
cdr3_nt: TGTGCCAGCAGTTTAGTTGATGAAAGACTGTTTTTT
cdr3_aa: CASSLVDERLFF

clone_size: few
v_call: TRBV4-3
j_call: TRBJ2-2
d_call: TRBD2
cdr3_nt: TGCGCCAGCAGCCAAGACTCGGGACTAGCGGACACAAACTTTAACACCGGGGAGCTGTTTTTT
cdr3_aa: CASSQDSGLADTNFNTGELFF

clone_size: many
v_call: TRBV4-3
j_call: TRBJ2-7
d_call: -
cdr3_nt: TGCGCCAGCAGCCAAGATCGTTCCGGCTCCTACGAGCAGTACTTC
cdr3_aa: CASSQDRSGSYEQYF

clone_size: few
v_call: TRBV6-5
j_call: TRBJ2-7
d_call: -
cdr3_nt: TGTGCCAGCAGTAGAGTGGAGTCATTATACGAGCAGTACTTC
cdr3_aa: CASSRVESLYEQYF

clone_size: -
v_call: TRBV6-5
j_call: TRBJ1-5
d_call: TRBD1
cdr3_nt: TGTGCCAGCAGTTACGGGACAGAGGACCTGAAAAACGTGTTCCCACCCGAGGTCTGGCAGCATTTT
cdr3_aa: CASSYGTEDLKNVFPPEVWQHF

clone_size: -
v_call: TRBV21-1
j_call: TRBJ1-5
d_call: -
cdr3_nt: TGTGCCAGCAGCAAAGGGGGGGGGCGAAGGTCTCAGCCCCAGCATTTT
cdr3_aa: CASSKGGGRRSQPQHF

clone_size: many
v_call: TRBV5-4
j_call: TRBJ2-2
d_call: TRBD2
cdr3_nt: TGTGCCAGCAACCTGGCGGGAGGAGGGACCGGGGAGCTGTTTTTT
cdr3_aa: CASNLAGGGTGELFF

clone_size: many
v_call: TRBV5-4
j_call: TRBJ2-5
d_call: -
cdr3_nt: TGTGCCAGCAGCTTGGATACCGAGAAGGGGTACCCAGAGACCCAGTACTTC
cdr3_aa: CASSLDTEKGYPETQYF

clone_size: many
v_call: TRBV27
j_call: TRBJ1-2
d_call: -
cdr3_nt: TGTGCCAGCAGTTTTCAGGGCCCCAACTATGGCTACACCTTC
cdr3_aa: CASSFQGPNYGYTF

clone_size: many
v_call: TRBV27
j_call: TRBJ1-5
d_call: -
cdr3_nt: TGTGCCAGCAGTCAAGGGCTTAGCAATCAGCCCCAGCATTTT
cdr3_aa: CASSQGLSNQPQHF

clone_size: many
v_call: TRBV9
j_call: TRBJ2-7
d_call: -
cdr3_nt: TGTGCCAGCAGCGCCGGGACAAACTCCTACGAGCAGTACTTC
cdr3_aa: CASSAGTNSYEQYF

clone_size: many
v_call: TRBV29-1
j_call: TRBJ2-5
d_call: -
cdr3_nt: TGCAGCGTTCCGACAGACTGGGGCCAAGAGACCCAGTACTTC
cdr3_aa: CSVPTDWGQETQYF

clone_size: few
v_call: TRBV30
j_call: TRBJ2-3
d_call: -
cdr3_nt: TGTGCCTGGAGATCCCGGTGGCAGTACGAAGATACGCAGTATTTT
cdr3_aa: CAWRSRWQYEDTQYF

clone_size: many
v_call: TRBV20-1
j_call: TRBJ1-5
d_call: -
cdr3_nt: TGCAGTGCTAGAGATCGGGCAGGCTACAATCAGCCCCAGCATTTT
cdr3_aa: CSARDRAGYNQPQHF

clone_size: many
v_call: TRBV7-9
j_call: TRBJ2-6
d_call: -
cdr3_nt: TGCGCCAGCAGCTTGGTAACTGGGGCCAACGTCCTGACTTTC
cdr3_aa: CASSLVTGANVLTF

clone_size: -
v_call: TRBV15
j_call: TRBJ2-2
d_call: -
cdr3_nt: TGTGCCACCAGCAGAGTTCCAGAGTACACCGGGGAGCTGTTTTTT
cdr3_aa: CATSRVPEYTGELFF

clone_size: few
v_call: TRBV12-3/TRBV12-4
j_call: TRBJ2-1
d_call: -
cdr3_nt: TGTGCCAGCAGTCATACCGGGACAGGGACTAGTCGGTTCTTC
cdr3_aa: CASSHTGTGTSRFF

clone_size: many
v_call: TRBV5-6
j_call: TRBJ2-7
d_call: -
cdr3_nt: TGTGCCAGCAAGGGAACAAGCCTCTCCTACGAGCAGTACTTC
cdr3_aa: CASKGTSLSYEQYF

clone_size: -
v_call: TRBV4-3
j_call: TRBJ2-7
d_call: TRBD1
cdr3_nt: TGCGCCAGCAGCCAAAAAACCGGGACAGGGGGCGGCGAGCAGTACTTC
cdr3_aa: CASSQKTGTGGGEQYF

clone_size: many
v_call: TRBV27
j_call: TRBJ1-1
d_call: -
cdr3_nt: TGTGCCAGCAGTTTTCCCGGCGGGGAAGCTTTCTTT
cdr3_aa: CASSFPGGEAFF

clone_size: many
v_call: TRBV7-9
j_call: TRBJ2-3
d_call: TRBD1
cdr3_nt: TGTGCCAGCAGCTTCGGGACAGGGCACACAGATACGCAGTATTTT
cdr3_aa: CASSFGTGHTDTQYF

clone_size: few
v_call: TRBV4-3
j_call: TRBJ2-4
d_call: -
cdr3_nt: TGCGCCAGCAGCCAAGAAGGTTTGTCCGCCCCTGCCAAAAACATTCAGTACTTC
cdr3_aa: CASSQEGLSAPAKNIQYF